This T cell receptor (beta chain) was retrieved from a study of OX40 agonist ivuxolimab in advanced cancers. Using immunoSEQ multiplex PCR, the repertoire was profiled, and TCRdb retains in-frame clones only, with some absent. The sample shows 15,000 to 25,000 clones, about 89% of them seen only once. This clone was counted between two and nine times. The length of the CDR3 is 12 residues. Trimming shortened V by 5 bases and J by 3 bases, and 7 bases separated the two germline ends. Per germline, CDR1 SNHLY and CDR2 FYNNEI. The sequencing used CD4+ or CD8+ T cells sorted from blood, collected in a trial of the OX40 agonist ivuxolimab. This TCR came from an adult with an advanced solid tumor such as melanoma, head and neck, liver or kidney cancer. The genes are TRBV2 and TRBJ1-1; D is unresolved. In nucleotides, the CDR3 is TGTGCCAGCAGTTTTAGCTACACTGAAGCTTTCTTT. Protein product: CASSFSYTEAFF.